Each of the 5 T cell receptor beta chains below was sequenced from the same sample in a study of T-cell reconstitution after alpha-beta-depleted transplantation in children. Notes on the study in general: From newly produced T cells came most of the T-cell counts and diversity one year after transplant.

Their antigen targets remain unknown. During its preparation, the TCRbeta library received unique molecular identifiers. TCRdb fed the PCR reads into MiXCR, producing one record per CDR3 protein. The data show about 290,000 distinct CDR3 sequences, 6.5% to 9% seen once. The input for sequencing was peripheral blood, taken 360 days after TCRalphabeta/CD19-depleted stem cell transplant. These receptors were obtained from a female patient under 10 years old who had a stem cell transplant for Fanconi anemia, so the T cells may come from the graft donor.

This clonotype occurred many times. This chain uses TRBV20-1 with TRBJ1-2; D gene ambiguous. The V and J ends lost 4 bases and 1 base respectively, with 7 bases between them. CDR1 and CDR2 (germline): DFQATT, SNEGSKA (reference sequence). The CDR3 runs to 12 residues. The CDR3 DNA reads TGCAGTGCTACCCCAGATAACTATGGCTACACCTTC. This translates into CSATPDNYGYTF.

This clonotype has a handful of counts. The chain is built from TRBV6-1 and TRBJ2-6, with a possible D match to TRBD2 (6 bases). The germline V gene encodes CDR1 MNHNS and CDR2 SASEGT. The CDR3 runs to 15 residues. The ends were cut back, 7 bases at V and 2 bases at J, with 12 bases in the middle. This CDR3 is CASTLTGAGANVLTF. The CDR3 coding sequence is TGTGCCAGCACCCTTACGGGGGCTGGGGCCAACGTCCTGACTTTC.

The rearrangement links TRBV28 to TRBJ1-2; 9 bases match TRBD1. The germline CDR1 and CDR2 sequences are MDHEN and SYDVKM. The CDR3 has 15 amino acids. The trim removed 5 bases at V and 2 bases at J, leaving 6 bases unmatched. The CDR3 region is CASSPPTGGNYGYTF. CDR3 bases: TGTGCCAGCAGTCCCCCGACAGGGGGAAACTATGGCTACACCTTC.

V usage is TRBV4-2 and J usage is TRBJ2-7; the D gene is possibly TRBD1 (6 bases). With 3 bases removed from V and 5 bases from J, the gap between germline ends came to 14 bases. Germline CDR1 and CDR2: LGHNA and YNFKEQ. This CDR3 comprises 14 residues. The CDR3: CASSHPRGIHEQYF. CDR3 DNA sequence: TGTGCCAGCAGCCACCCGAGGGGGATACACGAGCAGTACTTC.

This clonotype was seen ten or more times. The chain combines TRBV5-1 with TRBJ2-5; D might be TRBD1 (5 bases). This CDR3 is 11 amino acids long. V was cut by 4 bases and J by 7 bases, with 8 bases left in between. Per the germline V gene, CDR1 is SGHRS and CDR2 is YFSETQ. CDR3: CASSRGRTQYF. The CDR3 nucleotides read TGCGCCAGCAGCAGGGGAAGGACCCAGTACTTC.